This T cell receptor beta chain comes out of a study of regulatory T cells in long-lasting Graves disease. This clonotype was recorded many times. Its antigen is as yet unknown. Whole-study findings and limits: The number of shared public clonotypes was higher in persistent patients (around 2,700) than new patients (over 900).

Trimming stripped 0 bases from V and 2 bases from J, with 22 bases between. The CDR3 has 19 residues. Germline-derived CDR1 and CDR2 are SGHVS and FQNEAQ. TCR beta libraries were built with iRepertoire HTBI primers and Arm-PCR of CDR3 regions. TCRdb called the multiplex PCR reads again in MiXCR, with one record for every CDR3 protein. Of more than 300,000 distinct CDR3 sequences in the sample, around 23% were seen once. Time point meaning: persistent/refractory GD, antithyroid drugs over 5 years with positive TRAb. Extracted PBMC RNA gave rise to the TCR library. Sample: peripheral blood mononuclear cells (PBMCs), taken when the disease was refractory, from a patient treated with antithyroid drugs. The V call is TRBV7-8, the J call TRBJ2-5; maybe TRBD2 (5 bases). The TCR was taken from a woman aged 40 to 50 with Graves disease. The CDR3 DNA reads TGTGCCAGCAGCTTAGCCCCGGTCCTGACTACCCAAGAACAAGAGACCCAGTACTTC. Its protein is CASSLAPVLTTQEQETQYF. The entire variable domain, with the rest obtained from reference TRBV7-8 and TRBJ2-5, is as follows: GAGVSQSPRYKVAKRGQDVALRCDPISGHVSLFWYQQALGQGPEFLTYFQNEAQLDKSGLPSDRFFAERPEGSVSTLKIQRTQQEDSAVYLCASSLAPVLTTQEQETQYFGPGTRLLVL.